Following are 8 T cell receptor beta chains from one sample sequenced in a study of cytomegalovirus exposure and HLA in healthy donors. A multiplex PCR was run with 60 Vbeta primers and 13 Jbeta primers. Clones were sequenced by immunoSEQ multiplex PCR, and TCRdb holds only the in-frame ones, with some missing. Among more than 90,000 clones listed, roughly four fifths were seen once. Specimen: PBMCs. The receptors stem from a young man in good health and CMV-seropositive.

The chain joins TRBV28 to TRBJ2-1; 7 bases are a match to TRBD1. The CDR3 is made up of 14 amino acids. V was clipped by 7 bases and J by 7 bases; unmatched bases: 10. The germline V gene encodes CDR1 MDHEN and CDR2 SYDVKM. The CDR3 here is CASNGDRDGNEQFF. The CDR3 coding sequence is TGTGCCAGCAATGGTGACAGGGACGGGAATGAGCAGTTCTTC.

This clone was seen a single time. The chain is built from TRBV7-9 and TRBJ2-1, with D perhaps matching TRBD1 (5 bases). The germline CDR1 and CDR2 sequences are SEHNR and FQNEAQ (reference sequence). The CDR3 runs 16 residues. The V and J ends lost 5 bases and 7 bases respectively, with 21 bases between them. The CDR3 DNA is TGTGCCAGCAGCCGACCACAGAGTAAGGGGAAAAATGAGCAGTTCTTC. It specifies CASSRPQSKGKNEQFF. Full variable domain (remainder filled in from reference TRBV7-9 and TRBJ2-1): DTGVSQNPRHKITKRGQNVTFRCDPISEHNRLYWYRQTLGQGPEFLTYFQNEAQLEKSRLLSDRFSAERPKGSFSTLEIQRTEQGDSAMYLCASSRPQSKGKNEQFFGPGTRLTVL.

The genes are TRBV6-5 and TRBJ2-2; D ambiguous. This CDR3 spans 12 amino acids. Trimming removed 4 bases from V and 8 bases from J, with 8 bases in between. Germline CDR1 MNHEY, CDR2 SVGAGI. The CDR3 loop reads CASSFLGGELFF. CDR3 nucleotides: TGTGCCAGCAGTTTCCTAGGAGGGGAGCTGTTTTTT.

CDR3 sequence: CASSKAWRGNINEQFF. DNA of the CDR3: TGTGCCAGCAGCAAAGCCTGGCGGGGGAATATTAATGAGCAGTTCTTC. V usage is TRBV21-1 and J usage is TRBJ2-1; TRBD2 is taken as the D call from the table, unchecked against the DNA. TRBV21-1 is marked as a pseudogene. The CDR3 is 16 residues long.

The chain has TRBV30 and TRBJ1-5; 8 bases map to TRBD1. Germline CDR1 reads GTSNPN; CDR2 reads SVGIG (reference sequence). With 1 base clipped from V and 2 bases from J, the junction kept 4 bases outside the gene matches. CDR3 length equals 15 residues. The CDR3 loop is CAWSALDRGNQPQHF. The CDR3 nucleotides are TGTGCCTGGAGTGCATTGGACAGGGGCAATCAGCCCCAGCATTTT. Full variable domain (rest looked up from reference TRBV30 and TRBJ1-5): SQTIHQWPATLVQPVGSPLSLECTVEGTSNPNLYWYRQAAGRGLQLLFYSVGIGQISSEVPQNLSASRPQDRQFILSSKKLLLSDSGFYLCAWSALDRGNQPQHFGDGTRLSIL.

CDR3 protein: CSVLFVAGALYGTDTQYF. In DNA, the CDR3 is TGCAGCGTATTGTTCGTAGCGGGGGCCCTCTATGGTACAGATACGCAGTATTTT. The rearrangement links TRBV29-1 to TRBJ2-3, with 9 bases matching TRBD2. The J segment lost 3 bases and the V segment lost 6 bases, leaving 19 bases of the junction unmatched. Germline-derived CDR1 and CDR2 are SQVTM and ANQGSEA. The CDR3 runs 18 residues.

V is TRBV5-1 and J is TRBJ1-3; 7 bases align to TRBD1. With 3 bases clipped from V and 3 bases from J, the junction kept 9 bases outside the gene matches. Germline V gene lookup returns CDR1 SGHRS and CDR2 YFSETQ. The CDR3 loop spans 16 amino acids. This chain's CDR3 is CASSSTRQGGGNTIYF. CDR3 nucleotide sequence: TGCGCCAGCAGCTCGACGCGGCAGGGGGGTGGAAACACCATATATTTT.

The V and J genes are TRBV30 and TRBJ1-5; D may be TRBD1 (5 bases). The CDR3 is made up of 13 amino acids. Germline CDR1 GTSNPN, CDR2 SVGIG (reference sequence). Trimming left V 2 bases short and J 6 bases short, with 11 bases between. The CDR3 DNA reads as TGTGCCTGGAGTTCCCGGGGGGGTCAGCCCCAGCATTTT. Translation gives CAWSSRGGQPQHF.